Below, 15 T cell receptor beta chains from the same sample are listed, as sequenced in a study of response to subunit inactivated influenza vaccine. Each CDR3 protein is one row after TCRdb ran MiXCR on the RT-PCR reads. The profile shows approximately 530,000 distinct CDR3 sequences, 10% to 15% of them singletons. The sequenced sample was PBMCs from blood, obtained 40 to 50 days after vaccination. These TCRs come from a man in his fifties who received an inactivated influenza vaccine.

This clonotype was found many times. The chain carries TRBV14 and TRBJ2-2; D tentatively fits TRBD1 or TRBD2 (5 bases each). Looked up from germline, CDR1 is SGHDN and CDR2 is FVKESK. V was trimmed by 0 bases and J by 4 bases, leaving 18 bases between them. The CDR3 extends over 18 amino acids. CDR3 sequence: CASSQDPVRGHLTGELFF. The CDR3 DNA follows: TGTGCCAGCAGCCAAGACCCGGTTCGGGGCCATCTCACCGGGGAGCTGTTTTTT.

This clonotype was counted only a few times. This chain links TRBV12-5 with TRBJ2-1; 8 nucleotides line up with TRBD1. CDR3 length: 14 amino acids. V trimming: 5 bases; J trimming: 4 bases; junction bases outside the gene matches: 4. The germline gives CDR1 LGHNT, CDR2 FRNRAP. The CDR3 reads CASGPRTGYNEQFF. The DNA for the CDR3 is TGTGCTAGTGGTCCCAGGACAGGGTACAATGAGCAGTTCTTC.

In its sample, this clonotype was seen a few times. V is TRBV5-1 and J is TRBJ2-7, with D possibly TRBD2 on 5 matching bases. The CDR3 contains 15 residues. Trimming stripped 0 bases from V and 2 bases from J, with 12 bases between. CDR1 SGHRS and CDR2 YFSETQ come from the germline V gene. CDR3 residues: CASSLDPSTTYEQYF. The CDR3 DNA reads TGCGCCAGCAGCTTGGACCCTAGCACAACCTACGAGCAGTACTTC. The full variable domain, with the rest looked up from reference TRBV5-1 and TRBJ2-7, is KAGVTQTPRYLIKTRGQQVTLSCSPISGHRSVSWYQQTPGQGLQFLFEYFSETQRNKGNFPGRFSGRQFSNSRSEMNVSTLELGDSALYLCASSLDPSTTYEQYFGPGTRLTVT.

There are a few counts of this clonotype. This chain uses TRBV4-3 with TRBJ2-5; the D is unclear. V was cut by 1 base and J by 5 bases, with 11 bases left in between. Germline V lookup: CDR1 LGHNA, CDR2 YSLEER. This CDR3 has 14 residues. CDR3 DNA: TGCGCCAGCAGCCAAGGCTACCGATCTGAGACCCAGTACTTC. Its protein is CASSQGYRSETQYF.

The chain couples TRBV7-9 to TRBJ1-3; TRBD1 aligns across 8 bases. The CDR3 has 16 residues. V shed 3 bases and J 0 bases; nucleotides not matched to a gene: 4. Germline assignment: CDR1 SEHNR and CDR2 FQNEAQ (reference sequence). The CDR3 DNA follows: TGTGCCAGCAGCTTCGGACAGGGCTCCTCTGGAAACACCATATATTTT. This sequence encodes CASSFGQGSSGNTIYF. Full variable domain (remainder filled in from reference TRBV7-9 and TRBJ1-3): DTGVSQNPRHKITKRGQNVTFRCDPISEHNRLYWYRQTLGQGPEFLTYFQNEAQLEKSRLLSDRFSAERPKGSFSTLEIQRTEQGDSAMYLCASSFGQGSSGNTIYFGEGSWLTVV.

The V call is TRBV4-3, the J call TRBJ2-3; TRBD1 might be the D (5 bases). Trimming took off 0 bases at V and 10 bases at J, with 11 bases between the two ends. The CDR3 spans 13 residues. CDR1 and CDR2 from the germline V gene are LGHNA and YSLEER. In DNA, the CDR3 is TGCGCCAGCAGCCAAGATACAGGCCACCCGCAGTATTTT. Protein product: CASSQDTGHPQYF.

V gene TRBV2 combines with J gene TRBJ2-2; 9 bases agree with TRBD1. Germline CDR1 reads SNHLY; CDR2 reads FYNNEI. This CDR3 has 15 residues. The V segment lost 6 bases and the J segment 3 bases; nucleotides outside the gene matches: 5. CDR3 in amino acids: CASRSDRGYTGELFF. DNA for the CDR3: TGTGCCAGCAGGAGCGACAGGGGGTACACCGGGGAGCTGTTTTTT.

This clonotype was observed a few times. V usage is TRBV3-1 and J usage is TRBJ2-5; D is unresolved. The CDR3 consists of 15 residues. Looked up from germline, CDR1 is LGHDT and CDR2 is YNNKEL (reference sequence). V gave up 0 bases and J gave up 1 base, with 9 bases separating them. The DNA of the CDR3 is TGTGCCAGCAGCCAAGATAACGGCGGCCAAGAGACCCAGTACTTC. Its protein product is CASSQDNGGQETQYF.

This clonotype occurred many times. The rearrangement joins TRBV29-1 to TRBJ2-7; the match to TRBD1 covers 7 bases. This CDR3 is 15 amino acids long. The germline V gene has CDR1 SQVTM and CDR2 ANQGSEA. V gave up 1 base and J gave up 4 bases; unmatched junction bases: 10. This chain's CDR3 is CSVEGRSGGTYEQYF. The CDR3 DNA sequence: TGCAGCGTTGAAGGTCGGTCAGGGGGTACGTACGAGCAGTACTTC.

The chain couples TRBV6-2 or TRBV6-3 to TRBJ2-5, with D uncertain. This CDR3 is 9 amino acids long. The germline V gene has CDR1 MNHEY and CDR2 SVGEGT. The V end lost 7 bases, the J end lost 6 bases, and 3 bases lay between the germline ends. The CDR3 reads CASKKTQYF. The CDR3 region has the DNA TGTGCCAGCAAAAAGACCCAGTACTTC.

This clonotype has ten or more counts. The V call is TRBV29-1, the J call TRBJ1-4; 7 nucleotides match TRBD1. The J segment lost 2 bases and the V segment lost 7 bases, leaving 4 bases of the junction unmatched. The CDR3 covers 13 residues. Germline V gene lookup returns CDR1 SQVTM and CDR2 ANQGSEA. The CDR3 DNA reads TGCAGCGCAACGACAGGGACTAATGAAAAACTGTTTTTT. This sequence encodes CSATTGTNEKLFF.

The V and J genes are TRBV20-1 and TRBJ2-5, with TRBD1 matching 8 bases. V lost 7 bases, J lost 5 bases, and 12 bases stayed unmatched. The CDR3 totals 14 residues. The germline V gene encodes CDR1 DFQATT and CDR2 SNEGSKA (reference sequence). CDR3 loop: CSGVQGDLRETQYF. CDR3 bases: TGCAGTGGCGTACAGGGGGACCTCAGGGAGACCCAGTACTTC.

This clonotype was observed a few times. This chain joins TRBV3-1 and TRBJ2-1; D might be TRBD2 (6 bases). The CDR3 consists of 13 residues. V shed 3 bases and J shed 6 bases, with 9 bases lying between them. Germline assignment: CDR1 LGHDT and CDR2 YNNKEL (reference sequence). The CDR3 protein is CASSHGGTNEQFF. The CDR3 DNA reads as TGTGCCAGCAGCCACGGGGGAACCAATGAGCAGTTCTTC.

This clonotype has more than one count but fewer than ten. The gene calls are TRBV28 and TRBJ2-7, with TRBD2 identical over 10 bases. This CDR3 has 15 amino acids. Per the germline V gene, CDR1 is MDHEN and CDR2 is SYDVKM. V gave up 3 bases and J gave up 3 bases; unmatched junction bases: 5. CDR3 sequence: CASSFGLAANYEQYF. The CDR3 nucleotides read TGTGCCAGCAGTTTCGGACTAGCGGCGAACTACGAGCAGTACTTC. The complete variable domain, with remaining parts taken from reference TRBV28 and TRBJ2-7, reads DVKVTQSSRYLVKRTGEKVFLECVQDMDHENMFWYRQDPGLGLRLIYFSYDVKMKEKGDIPEGYSVSREKKERFSLILESASTNQTSMYLCASSFGLAANYEQYFGPGTRLTVT.

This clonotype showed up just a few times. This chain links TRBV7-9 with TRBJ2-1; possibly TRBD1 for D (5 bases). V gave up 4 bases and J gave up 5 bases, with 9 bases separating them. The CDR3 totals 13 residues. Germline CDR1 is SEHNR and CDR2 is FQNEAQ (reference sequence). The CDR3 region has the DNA TGTGCCAGCAGCTCCCTACAGGACAATGAGCAGTTCTTC. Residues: CASSSLQDNEQFF.